This TCR beta chain was found in a study of control samples from healthy donors and cancer patients. Repertoires were generated with immunoSEQ multiplex PCR, while TCRdb's copy carries only in-frame clones and drops some. The table records some 250,000 clones, over 75% of them present only once. The sequence was collected from a woman aged 55-69 years with lung cancer. Sequencing input: PBMCs.

The CDR3 bases are TGCGCCAGCAGCTTGTATGTCGGGAGTGAGCAGTTCTTC. It encodes CASSLYVGSEQFF. The chain couples TRBV5-1 to TRBJ2-1; D might be TRBD2 (6 bases). The V gene lost 1 base and the J gene lost 9 bases, with 11 bases spanning the gap. CDR1 and CDR2 from the germline V gene are SGHRS and YFSETQ. The CDR3 loop spans 13 amino acids.